This TCR beta chain was sequenced in a study of T cell changes during pregnancy in multiple sclerosis. The CDR3 contains 16 residues. Germline CDR1 reads LGHNA; CDR2 reads YSLEER. Trimming took off 1 base at V and 4 bases at J, with 16 bases between the two ends. The method was immunoSEQ multiplex PCR; TCRdb's version includes in-frame clones alone and lacks a portion of them. The sample yields roughly 100,000 clones, 91% seen once. This sequence was found in a female donor in good health, enrolled as a control in a pregnancy study. This sequence joins TRBV4-3 and TRBJ1-2; weak D call: TRBD1 (6 bases). The material was peripheral blood, obtained after pregnancy. CDR3 loop: CASSQVRAGVSYGYTF. The CDR3 DNA reads TGCGCCAGCAGCCAAGTTAGGGCAGGGGTTTCCTATGGCTACACCTTC.